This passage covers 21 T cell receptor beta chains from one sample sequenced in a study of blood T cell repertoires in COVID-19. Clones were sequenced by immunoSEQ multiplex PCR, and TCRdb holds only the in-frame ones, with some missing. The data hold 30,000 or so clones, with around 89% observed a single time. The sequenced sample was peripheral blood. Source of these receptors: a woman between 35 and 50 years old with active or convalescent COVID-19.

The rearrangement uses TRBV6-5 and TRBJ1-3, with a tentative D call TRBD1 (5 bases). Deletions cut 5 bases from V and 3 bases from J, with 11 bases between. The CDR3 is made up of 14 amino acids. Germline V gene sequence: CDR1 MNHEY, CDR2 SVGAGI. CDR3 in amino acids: CASSLTESGNTIYF. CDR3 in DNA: TGTGCCAGCAGTCTGACAGAAAGTGGAAACACCATATATTTT.

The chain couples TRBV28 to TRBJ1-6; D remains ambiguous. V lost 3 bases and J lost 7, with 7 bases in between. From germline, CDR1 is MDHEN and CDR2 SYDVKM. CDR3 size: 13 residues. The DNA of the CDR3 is TGTGCCAGCAGTTTCCGAGGGAATTCACCCCTCCACTTT. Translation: CASSFRGNSPLHF.

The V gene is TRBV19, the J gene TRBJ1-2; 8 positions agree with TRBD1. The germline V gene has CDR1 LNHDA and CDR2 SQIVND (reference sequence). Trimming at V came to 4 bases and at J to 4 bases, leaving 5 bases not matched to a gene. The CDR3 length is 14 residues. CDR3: CASSRETGVYGYTF. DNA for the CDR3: TGTGCCAGTAGTAGGGAGACAGGGGTCTATGGCTACACCTTC.

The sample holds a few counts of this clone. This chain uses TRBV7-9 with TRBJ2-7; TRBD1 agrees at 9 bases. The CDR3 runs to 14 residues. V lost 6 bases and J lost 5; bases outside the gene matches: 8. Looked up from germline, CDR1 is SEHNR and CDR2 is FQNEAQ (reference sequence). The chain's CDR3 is CASSEVGQGNEQYF. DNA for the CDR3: TGTGCCAGCAGTGAAGTGGGACAGGGCAACGAGCAGTACTTC.

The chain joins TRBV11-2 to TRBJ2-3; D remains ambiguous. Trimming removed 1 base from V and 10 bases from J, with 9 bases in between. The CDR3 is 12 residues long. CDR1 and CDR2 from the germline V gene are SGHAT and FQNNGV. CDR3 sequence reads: CASSLVSSAQYF. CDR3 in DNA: TGTGCCAGCAGCTTAGTAAGTTCGGCGCAGTATTTT.

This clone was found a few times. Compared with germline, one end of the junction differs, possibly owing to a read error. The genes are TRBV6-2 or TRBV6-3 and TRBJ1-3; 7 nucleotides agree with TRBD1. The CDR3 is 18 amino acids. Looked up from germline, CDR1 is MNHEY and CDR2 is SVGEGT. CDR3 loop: CASSYYGQAGSSGNTIYF. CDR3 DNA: TGTGCCAGCAGCTACTACGGACAGGCCGGGAGCTCTGGAAACACCATATATTTT.

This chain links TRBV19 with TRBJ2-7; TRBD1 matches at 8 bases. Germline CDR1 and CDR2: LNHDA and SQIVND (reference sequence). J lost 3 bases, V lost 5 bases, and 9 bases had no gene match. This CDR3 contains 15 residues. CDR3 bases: TGTGCCAGTAGTTGGACAGGGACCCGATACTACGAGCAGTACTTC. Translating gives CASSWTGTRYYEQYF.

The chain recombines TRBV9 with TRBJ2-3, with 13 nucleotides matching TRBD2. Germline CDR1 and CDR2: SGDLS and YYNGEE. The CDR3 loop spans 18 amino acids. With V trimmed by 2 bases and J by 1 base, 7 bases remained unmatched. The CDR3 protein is CASSVELAGGLGTDTQYF. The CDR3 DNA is TGTGCCAGCAGCGTGGAACTAGCGGGGGGGCTGGGCACAGATACGCAGTATTTT. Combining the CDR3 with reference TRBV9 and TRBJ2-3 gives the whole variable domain DSGVTQTPKHLITATGQRVTLRCSPRSGDLSVYWYQQSLDQGLQFLIQYYNGEERAKGNILERFSAQQFPDLHSELNLSSLELGDSALYFCASSVELAGGLGTDTQYFGPGTRLTVL.

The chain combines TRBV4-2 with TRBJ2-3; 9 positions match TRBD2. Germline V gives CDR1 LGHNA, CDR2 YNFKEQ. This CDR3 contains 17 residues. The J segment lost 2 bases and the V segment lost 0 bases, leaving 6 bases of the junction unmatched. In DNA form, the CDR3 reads TGTGCCAGCAGCCAAGATCTTGGCGGGGGGGCCACAGATACGCAGTATTTT. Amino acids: CASSQDLGGGATDTQYF.

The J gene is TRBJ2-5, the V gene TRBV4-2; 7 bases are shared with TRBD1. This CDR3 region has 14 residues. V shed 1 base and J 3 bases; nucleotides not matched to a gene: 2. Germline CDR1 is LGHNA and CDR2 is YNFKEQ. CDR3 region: CASSQVDREETQYF. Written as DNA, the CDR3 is TGTGCCAGCAGCCAAGTTGACAGGGAAGAGACCCAGTACTTC.

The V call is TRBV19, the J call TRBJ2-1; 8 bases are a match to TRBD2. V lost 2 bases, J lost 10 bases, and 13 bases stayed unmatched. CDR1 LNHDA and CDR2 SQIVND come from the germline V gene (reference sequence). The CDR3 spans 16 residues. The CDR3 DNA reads TGTGCCAGTAGTATAACCGGGACTAGTGGGGGTTCGGAGCAGTTCTTC. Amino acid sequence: CASSITGTSGGSEQFF.

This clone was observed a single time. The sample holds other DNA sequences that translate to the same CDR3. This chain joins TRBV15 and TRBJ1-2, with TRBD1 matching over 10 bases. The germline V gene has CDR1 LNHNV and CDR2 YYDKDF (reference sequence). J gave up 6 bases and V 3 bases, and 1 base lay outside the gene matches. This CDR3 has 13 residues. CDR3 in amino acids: CATSRGTGDGYTF. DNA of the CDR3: TGTGCCACCAGCAGGGGGACAGGGGATGGCTACACCTTC.

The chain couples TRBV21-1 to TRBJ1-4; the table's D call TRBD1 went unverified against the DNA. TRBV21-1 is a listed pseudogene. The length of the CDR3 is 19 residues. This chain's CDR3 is CANTTGNGTREPGNEKLFF. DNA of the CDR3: TGTGCCAACACGACAGGGAACGGAACCCGAGAGCCTGGGAATGAAAAACTGTTTTTT.

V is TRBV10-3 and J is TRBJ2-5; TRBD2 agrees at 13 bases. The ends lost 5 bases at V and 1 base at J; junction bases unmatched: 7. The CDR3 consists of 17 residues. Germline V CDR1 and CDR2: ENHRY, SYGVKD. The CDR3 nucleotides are TGTGCCATCAGTCCCAGGACTAGCGGGGGAAGCCAAGAGACCCAGTACTTC. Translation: CAISPRTSGGSQETQYF.

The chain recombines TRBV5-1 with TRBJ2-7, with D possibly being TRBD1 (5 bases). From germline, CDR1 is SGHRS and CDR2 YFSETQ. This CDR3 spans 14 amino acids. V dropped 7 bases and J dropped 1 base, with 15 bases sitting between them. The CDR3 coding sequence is TGCGCCAGCGGAGACAGCGCCGCTTCCTACGAGCAGTACTTC. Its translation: CASGDSAASYEQYF. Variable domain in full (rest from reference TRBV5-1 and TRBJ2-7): KAGVTQTPRYLIKTRGQQVTLSCSPISGHRSVSWYQQTPGQGLQFLFEYFSETQRNKGNFPGRFSGRQFSNSRSEMNVSTLELGDSALYLCASGDSAASYEQYFGPGTRLTVT.

This chain's CDR3 is CASSQRAGGSEQFF. The CDR3 DNA is TGTGCCAGCAGCCAGCGAGCGGGGGGAAGTGAGCAGTTCTTC. V gene TRBV3-1 (or the pseudogene TRBV3-2) combines with J gene TRBJ2-1, with 9 nucleotides matching TRBD2. The CDR3 totals 14 residues. After removal of 3 bases from V and 9 bases from J, the junction contained 6 bases not matched to a gene. Per germline, CDR1 LGHDT and CDR2 YNNKEL (reference sequence).

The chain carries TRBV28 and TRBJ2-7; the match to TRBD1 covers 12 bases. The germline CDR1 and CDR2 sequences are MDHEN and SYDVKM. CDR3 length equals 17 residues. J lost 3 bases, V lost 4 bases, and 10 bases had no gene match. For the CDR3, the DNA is TGTGCCAGCAGTTCCCAACCGGGACAGGGGGCGGGCTACGAGCAGTACTTC. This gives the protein CASSSQPGQGAGYEQYF.

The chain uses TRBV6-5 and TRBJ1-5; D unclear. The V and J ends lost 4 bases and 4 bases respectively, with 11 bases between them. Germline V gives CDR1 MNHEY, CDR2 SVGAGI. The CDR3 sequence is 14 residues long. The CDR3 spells CASSSRDTNQPQHF. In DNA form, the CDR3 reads TGTGCCAGCAGTTCCCGTGACACAAATCAGCCCCAGCATTTT.

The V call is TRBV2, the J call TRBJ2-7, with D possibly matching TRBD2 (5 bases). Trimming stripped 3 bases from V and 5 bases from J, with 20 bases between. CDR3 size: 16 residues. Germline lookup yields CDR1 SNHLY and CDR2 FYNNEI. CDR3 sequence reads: CASSDLLRGRTDEQYF. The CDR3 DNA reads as TGTGCCAGCAGTGATTTACTCCGGGGTAGAACGGACGAGCAGTACTTC.

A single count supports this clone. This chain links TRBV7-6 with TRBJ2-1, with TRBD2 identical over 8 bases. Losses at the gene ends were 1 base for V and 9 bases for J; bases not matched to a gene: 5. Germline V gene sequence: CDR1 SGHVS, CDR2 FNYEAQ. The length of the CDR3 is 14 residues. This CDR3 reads CASSLVAGLSEQFF. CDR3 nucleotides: TGTGCCAGCAGCTTAGTAGCGGGGCTGAGTGAGCAGTTCTTC.

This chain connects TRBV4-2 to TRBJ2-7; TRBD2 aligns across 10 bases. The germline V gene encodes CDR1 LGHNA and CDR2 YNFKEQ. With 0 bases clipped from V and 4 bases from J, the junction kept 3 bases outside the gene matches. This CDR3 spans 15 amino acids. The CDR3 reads CASSQESGGAYEQYF. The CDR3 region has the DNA TGTGCCAGCAGCCAAGAGAGCGGGGGGGCGTACGAGCAGTACTTC.